This passage covers 26 T cell receptor beta chains from one sample sequenced in a study of T cell responses to AZD1222 COVID-19 vaccine. Profiled with immunoSEQ multiplex PCR; TCRdb holds only in-frame clones, not every one. The sample shows 60,000 to 65,000 clones, more than 70% of them seen only once. Sequencing was performed on peripheral blood, taken on day 0 of AZD1222 vaccination. The source of these receptors is an adult in good health.

The chain recombines TRBV18 with TRBJ1-5, with D unresolved. The germline gives CDR1 KGHSH, CDR2 LQKENI. V lost 2 bases, J lost 5 bases, and 7 bases lay in between. The CDR3 consists of 13 residues. CDR3 sequence (DNA): TGTGCCAGCTCACCAGGGGAAGATCAGCCCCAGCATTTT. Translated: CASSPGEDQPQHF.

This chain uses TRBV5-4 with TRBJ1-1; TRBD1 matches at 7 bases. The CDR3 sequence is 13 residues long. Germline-derived CDR1 and CDR2 are SGHNT and YYREEE (reference sequence). The ends lost 4 bases at V and 5 bases at J; junction bases unmatched: 5. The CDR3 reads CASSPGQETEAFF. The CDR3 DNA reads as TGTGCCAGCAGCCCTGGACAGGAGACTGAAGCTTTCTTT.

V and J are TRBV20-1 and TRBJ2-7; D remains unclear. The germline V gene encodes CDR1 DFQATT and CDR2 SNEGSKA (reference sequence). The germline V and J ends were trimmed by 3 bases and 0 bases, with 9 bases remaining between them. This CDR3 has 13 amino acids. CDR3: CSASIRNSYEQYF. The CDR3 DNA is TGCAGTGCTAGTATTCGGAACTCCTACGAGCAGTACTTC.

The chain joins TRBV12-3 or TRBV12-4 to TRBJ1-5, with D perhaps matching TRBD1 (5 bases). This CDR3 spans 13 amino acids. V lost 5 bases and J 5 bases, leaving 10 bases between the germline ends. In DNA, the CDR3 is TGTGCCAGCAGTGGGACTCCCCATCAGCCCCAGCATTTT. Translation: CASSGTPHQPQHF.

This clone was seen once. This chain connects TRBV6-5 to TRBJ1-2; D not certain. This CDR3 is built from 13 residues. The V end lost 6 bases, the J end lost 8 bases, and 16 bases lay between the germline ends. Per germline, CDR1 MNHEY and CDR2 SVGAGI. The CDR3 here is CASSPFQAAGYTF. The CDR3 nucleotides are TGTGCCAGCAGCCCGTTCCAGGCCGCGGGCTACACCTTC.

The chain carries TRBV13 and TRBJ2-7; D possibly uses TRBD1 or TRBD2 (5 bases each). Germline values: CDR1 PRHDT, CDR2 FYEKMQ (reference sequence). V was clipped by 2 bases and J by 6 bases, with 14 bases between them. CDR3 length equals 14 residues. CDR3 region: CASSLQGALSEQYF. CDR3 DNA: TGTGCCAGCAGCTTACAGGGAGCGTTGAGCGAGCAGTACTTC.

The J gene is TRBJ2-5, the V gene TRBV4-1, with D possibly matching TRBD2 (5 bases). Deletions cut 2 bases from V and 1 base from J, with 11 bases between. The CDR3 spans 15 residues. From germline, CDR1 is MGHRA and CDR2 YSYEKL. The CDR3 DNA is TGCGCCAGCAGCCAATCCCCTAGCCCCCAAGAGACCCAGTACTTC. This translates into CASSQSPSPQETQYF.

A few counts support this clone. The chain combines TRBV6-5 with TRBJ2-1; TRBD1 matches at 7 bases. The V and J ends lost 6 bases and 4 bases, in that order; junction bases with no gene match: 9. CDR3 length equals 15 residues. CDR1 is MNHEY and CDR2 is SVGAGI in the germline V gene. The CDR3 region is CASSYGSGGYNEQFF. CDR3 bases: TGTGCCAGCAGCTACGGGTCAGGGGGTTACAATGAGCAGTTCTTC.

The chain has TRBV12-3 or TRBV12-4 and TRBJ2-7; TRBD1 might be the D (5 bases). This CDR3 contains 13 residues. The V end lost 2 bases, the J end lost 2 bases, and 7 bases lay between the germline ends. In nucleotides, the CDR3 is TGTGCCAGCAGTTTACTGGGGCCCTACGAGCAGTACTTC. Translation gives CASSLLGPYEQYF.

CDR3 sequence: CASSLAGRGTNEKLFF. CDR3 in DNA: TGTGCCAGCAGCTTAGCGGGGCGGGGTACTAATGAAAAACTGTTTTTT. V and J are TRBV7-6 and TRBJ1-4, with D tentatively TRBD1 (5 bases). CDR3 length: 16 residues. The germline V gene encodes CDR1 SGHVS and CDR2 FNYEAQ. V lost 0 bases to trimming and J lost 2 bases, with 10 bases between them.

This chain's CDR3 is CAISERAGANNEQFF. CDR3 bases: TGTGCCATCAGTGAGAGGGCGGGAGCCAACAATGAGCAGTTCTTC. The rearrangement joins TRBV10-3 to TRBJ2-1, with 7 nucleotides matching TRBD2. Germline trimming cut 2 bases from V and 5 bases from J; bases unmatched to any gene: 6. CDR3 length: 15 amino acids. Germline V lookup: CDR1 ENHRY, CDR2 SYGVKD.

The chain joins TRBV1 to TRBJ2-3; the table's D call of TRBD1 was not tested on the DNA. TRBV1 represents a pseudogene. CDR3 size: 17 residues. CDR3 residues: CTSSQGWDREDTDTQYF. Here the CDR3 DNA reads TGCACCAGCAGCCAGGGGTGGGACAGGGAGGACACAGATACGCAGTATTTT.

The chain has TRBV7-8 and TRBJ1-2; the D gene is possibly TRBD1 (5 bases). V lost 5 bases, J lost 6 bases, and 13 bases lay in between. This CDR3 has 13 residues. CDR1 is SGHVS, CDR2 FQNEAQ, per germline. The CDR3 sequence is CASSLGGVDGYTF. CDR3 in DNA: TGTGCCAGCAGCCTCGGGGGGGTGGATGGCTACACCTTC.

The chain has TRBV6-2 or TRBV6-3 and TRBJ1-4, with unresolved D. In germline, CDR1 is MNHEY, CDR2 SVGEGT. Trimming took off 2 bases at V and 7 bases at J, with 5 bases between the two ends. The CDR3 consists of 12 residues. The CDR3 region has the DNA TGTGCCAGCAGTTACGAGGGTGAAAAACTGTTTTTT. This sequence encodes CASSYEGEKLFF.

CDR3 sequence: CASSAGRDRFNEQFF. For the CDR3, the DNA is TGTGCCAGCAGTGCTGGGAGGGACCGTTTCAATGAGCAGTTCTTC. V usage is TRBV6-1 and J usage is TRBJ2-1; 7 bases align to TRBD2. The junction had 9 bases not matched to a gene; V was cut back by 4 bases and J by 6 bases. The germline V gene encodes CDR1 MNHNS and CDR2 SASEGT. The CDR3 contains 15 residues.

This rearrangement joins TRBV7-9 to TRBJ2-5, with D unclear. This CDR3 has 15 residues. Trimming stripped 5 bases from V and 1 base from J, with 14 bases between. Per germline, CDR1 SEHNR and CDR2 FQNEAQ (reference sequence). The chain's CDR3 is CASSPKHRIQETQYF. In DNA form, the CDR3 reads TGTGCCAGCAGCCCAAAACACCGAATCCAAGAGACCCAGTACTTC. The whole variable domain, filled in from reference TRBV7-9 and TRBJ2-5, reads DTGVSQNPRHKITKRGQNVTFRCDPISEHNRLYWYRQTLGQGPEFLTYFQNEAQLEKSRLLSDRFSAERPKGSFSTLEIQRTEQGDSAMYLCASSPKHRIQETQYFGPGTRLLVL.

The chain uses TRBV7-9 and TRBJ2-7; TRBD1 matches 8 bases. The trim removed 5 bases at V and 6 bases at J, leaving 3 bases unmatched. Germline CDR1 and CDR2: SEHNR and FQNEAQ (reference sequence). CDR3 length equals 12 residues. The CDR3: CASSPTGAEQYF. The CDR3 nucleotides are TGTGCCAGCAGCCCGACAGGGGCCGAGCAGTACTTC. Drawing the rest from reference TRBV7-9 and TRBJ2-7, the complete variable domain is DTGVSQNPRHKITKRGQNVTFRCDPISEHNRLYWYRQTLGQGPEFLTYFQNEAQLEKSRLLSDRFSAERPKGSFSTLEIQRTEQGDSAMYLCASSPTGAEQYFGPGTRLTVT.

This clone appeared a single time. The chain couples TRBV2 to TRBJ1-1; 7 bases fit TRBD1. Germline values: CDR1 SNHLY, CDR2 FYNNEI. The CDR3 is made up of 18 amino acids. With V trimmed by 2 bases and J by 0 bases, 12 bases remained unmatched. The CDR3 sequence: CASSELGTAKSLNTEAFF. In DNA, the CDR3 is TGTGCCAGCAGTGAATTGGGGACAGCAAAGAGCCTGAACACTGAAGCTTTCTTT.

This clone has a single count. The chain carries TRBV19 and TRBJ1-2; possibly TRBD1 for D (5 bases). In germline, CDR1 is LNHDA, CDR2 SQIVND (reference sequence). This CDR3 is 11 amino acids long. Trimming shortened V by 10 bases and J by 8 bases, and 14 bases separated the two germline ends. This chain's CDR3 is CATSGAEGYTF. The CDR3 coding sequence is TGTGCCACTTCTGGGGCTGAGGGCTACACCTTC.

The chain recombines TRBV7-9 with TRBJ1-6; 9 nucleotides match TRBD1. The CDR3 consists of 15 residues. Germline V lookup: CDR1 SEHNR, CDR2 FQNEAQ (reference sequence). The ends lost 4 bases at V and 6 bases at J; junction bases unmatched: 4. Written as DNA, the CDR3 is TGTGCCAGCAGCTCTGACAGGGGGACTAATTCACCCCTCCACTTT. It yields the protein CASSSDRGTNSPLHF.

Of note for this clone: The same CDR3 is also encoded by other DNA sequences in this sample. V usage is TRBV9 and J usage is TRBJ2-3; the D call may be TRBD1 or TRBD2 (6 bases each). CDR1 is SGDLS, CDR2 YYNGEE, per germline. The CDR3 is 16 amino acids. V was shortened by 0 bases and J by 2 bases, with 13 bases between the two germline ends. CDR3 nucleotide sequence: TGTGCCAGCAGCGTAGTTACGGGGGCCTACACAGATACGCAGTATTTT. Residues: CASSVVTGAYTDTQYF.

This clone is a singleton in its sample. V gene TRBV6-5 combines with J gene TRBJ2-1; 7 positions match TRBD1. CDR3 length: 12 residues. Germline lookup yields CDR1 MNHEY and CDR2 SVGAGI. Germline trimming cut 7 bases from V and 9 bases from J; bases unmatched to any gene: 6. CDR3 residues: CASTEGAGEQFF. As DNA, the CDR3 is TGTGCCAGCACAGAGGGGGCGGGTGAGCAGTTCTTC.

This clone was seen more than once but under ten times. V and J are TRBV2 and TRBJ1-4; D unresolved. The V end was cut by 6 bases, the J end by 7 bases, with 12 bases between. This CDR3 has 13 residues. Germline values: CDR1 SNHLY, CDR2 FYNNEI. This chain's CDR3 is CASRRGATEKLFF. The CDR3 DNA reads as TGTGCCAGCAGGAGAGGCGCGACTGAAAAACTGTTTTTT.

The J gene is TRBJ2-7, the V gene TRBV28; D remains unclear. V was clipped by 7 bases and J by 6 bases, with 13 bases between them. The CDR3 is 12 residues long. In germline, CDR1 is MDHEN, CDR2 SYDVKM. This CDR3 is CASTLRRGEQYF. The CDR3 nucleotides are TGTGCCAGCACCTTAAGGAGAGGCGAGCAGTACTTC.

The chain combines TRBV28 with TRBJ2-1; D gene ambiguous. From germline, CDR1 is MDHEN and CDR2 SYDVKM. V gave up 2 bases and J gave up 9 bases, with 11 bases separating them. The CDR3 sequence is 13 residues long. As DNA, the CDR3 is TGTGCCAGCAGTTTAACCCTCCCTAGTGAGCAGTTCTTC. Its translation: CASSLTLPSEQFF.

The genes are TRBV4-3 and TRBJ1-6; 7 bases fit TRBD1. The CDR3 is made up of 15 amino acids. The V and J ends lost 1 base and 10 bases, in that order; junction bases with no gene match: 7. Germline lookup yields CDR1 LGHNA and CDR2 YSLEER. In nucleotides, the CDR3 is TGCGCCAGCAGCCAAGTTGGGACAGTTGGGTCACCCCTCCACTTT. Protein product: CASSQVGTVGSPLHF.